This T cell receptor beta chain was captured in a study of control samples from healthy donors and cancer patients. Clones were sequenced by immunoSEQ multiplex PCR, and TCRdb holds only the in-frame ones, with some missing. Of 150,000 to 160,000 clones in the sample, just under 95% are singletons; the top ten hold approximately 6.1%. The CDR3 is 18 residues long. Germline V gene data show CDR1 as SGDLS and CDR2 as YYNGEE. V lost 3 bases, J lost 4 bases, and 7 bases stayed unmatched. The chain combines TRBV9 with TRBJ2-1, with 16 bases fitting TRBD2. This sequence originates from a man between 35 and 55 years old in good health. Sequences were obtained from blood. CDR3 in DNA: TGTGCCAGCAGCGGCACCGGGACTAGCGGGGGGGAATACAATGAGCAGTTCTTC. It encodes CASSGTGTSGGEYNEQFF.